The next 3 T cell receptor beta chains were all read from a single sample in a study of T cells in Graves' hyperthyroidism and ophthalmopathy (dated by TCRdb to between 2018 and 2020). Library creation used multiplex PCR. TCRdb lists the instrument as Illumina HiSeq 2000. TCR beta CDR3 regions were amplified from RNA transcripts. For the first round of RT-PCR on the TCR CDR3, the HTBI primer set was used together with the Qiagen OneStep RT-PCR kit. Through fastp at Q25 and MiXCR, TCRdb rebuilt clones from the public reads, retaining in-frame beta chains. Rows are combined by CDR3 protein, so each entry shows the most common genes and DNA. This sample is represented by about 480,000 distinct CDR3 sequences; roughly 25% of them were singletons. Of the sample, approximately 10% is held by the ten largest clones. The sequencing sample was made of blood. These receptors were collected from a woman aged 25 to 45 with Graves' ophthalmopathy.

This clonotype came up many times. In DNA form, the CDR3 reads TGTGCCAGCAGTTCCGAGTCAAGATTGAACACTGAAGCTTTCTTT. Its translation: CASSSESRLNTEAFF. This rearrangement joins TRBV27 to TRBJ1-1; D gene uncertain. Germline V lookup: CDR1 MNHEY, CDR2 SMNVEV (reference sequence). The CDR3 totals 15 residues. The ends were cut back, 4 bases at V and 0 bases at J, with 12 bases in the middle.

This clonotype has ten or more counts. The chain joins TRBV6-5 to TRBJ1-1; perhaps TRBD1 as D (6 bases). The germline V gene has CDR1 MNHEY and CDR2 SVGAGI. V dropped 4 bases and J dropped 0 bases, with 12 bases sitting between them. The CDR3 consists of 15 residues. Here the CDR3 reads CASSLGAPMNTEAFF. CDR3 in DNA: TGTGCCAGCAGTTTGGGGGCCCCCATGAACACTGAAGCTTTCTTT.

This clonotype occurred a few times. The rearrangement links TRBV6-1 to TRBJ1-5; a weak D match, TRBD1 (5 bases). V gave up 4 bases and J gave up 3 bases, with 10 bases separating them. This CDR3 comprises 14 residues. CDR1 and CDR2 (germline): MNHNS, SASEGT. The CDR3: CASSGQGNNQPQHF. The CDR3 DNA is TGTGCCAGCAGTGGGCAGGGTAACAATCAGCCCCAGCATTTT.